These 23 T cell receptor beta chains were sequenced from one sample in a study of OX40 agonist ivuxolimab in advanced cancers. Method: immunoSEQ multiplex PCR; TCRdb's copy keeps in-frame clones and lacks some. The sample consists of approximately 110,000 clones, 85% to 95% of them appearing once. Here the sequenced sample was CD4+ or CD8+ T cells sorted from blood, taken in a trial of the OX40 agonist ivuxolimab. These receptors were taken from an adult with an advanced solid tumor such as melanoma, head and neck, liver or kidney cancer.

The table lists this clone with a count of one. The junction differs from germline at one of its ends, possibly a read error. The chain combines TRBV28 with TRBJ2-1, with a possible D match to TRBD2 (5 bases). Germline V gene data show CDR1 as MDHEN and CDR2 as SYDVKM. This CDR3 region has 11 residues. The CDR3 DNA follows: TGCGTAATCAGCGGCTACAATGAGCAGTTCTTC. It is translated as CVISGYNEQFF.

This chain links TRBV6-6 with TRBJ1-5; 9 bases are a match to TRBD1. CDR3 length: 16 residues. CDR1 MNHNY and CDR2 SVGAGI come from the germline V gene (reference sequence). V gave up 3 bases and J gave up 1 base; unmatched junction bases: 4. CDR3 sequence (DNA): TGTGCCAGCAGTTATGCGACAGGGGGGAGCAATCAGCCCCAGCATTTT. Translated: CASSYATGGSNQPQHF.

This sequence joins TRBV11-2 and TRBJ2-7, with 8 bases aligning to TRBD1. The germline gives CDR1 SGHAT, CDR2 FQNNGV. This CDR3 has 15 residues. With 5 bases clipped from V and 2 bases from J, the junction kept 8 bases outside the gene matches. The CDR3: CASSLRGPGPYEQYF. The CDR3 coding sequence is TGTGCCAGCAGCCTCAGGGGGCCGGGGCCCTACGAGCAGTACTTC.

Remarks on this clone: At the DNA level, this CDR3 is encoded by other sequences in the same sample as well. The J gene is TRBJ2-1, the V gene TRBV9; the D is unclear. Trimming removed 0 bases at V and 1 base at J, with 8 bases between. CDR3 length equals 15 residues. Germline V gene data show CDR1 as SGDLS and CDR2 as YYNGEE. CDR3 residues: CASSVAVGSYNEQFF. CDR3 sequence (DNA): TGTGCCAGCAGCGTAGCGGTGGGATCCTACAATGAGCAGTTCTTC.

The gene calls are TRBV11-1 and TRBJ2-5, with D possibly called TRBD1 or TRBD2 (5 bases each). CDR1 is SGHAT, CDR2 FQDESV, per germline (reference sequence). The CDR3 contains 15 residues. The ends were cut back, 1 base at V and 5 bases at J, with 14 bases in the middle. The CDR3 DNA reads as TGTGCCAGCAGCTTAGTTGGGGGTCTGTGGGAGACCCAGTACTTC. Translation: CASSLVGGLWETQYF.

This chain joins TRBV14 and TRBJ1-2; D gene ambiguous. The V end was cut by 0 bases, the J end by 4 bases, with 6 bases between. The CDR3 spans 13 residues. Germline assignment: CDR1 SGHDN and CDR2 FVKESK. CDR3 amino acids: CASSQDYSYGYTF. Written as DNA, the CDR3 is TGTGCCAGCAGCCAAGATTACAGCTATGGCTACACCTTC.

The chain is built from TRBV2 and TRBJ2-7; 13 nucleotides align to TRBD2. In germline, CDR1 is SNHLY, CDR2 FYNNEI. J lost 0 bases, V lost 6 bases, and 14 bases had no gene match. The CDR3 runs 19 residues. The CDR3 reads CASSGGLGLAGYASYEQYF. The CDR3 nucleotides read TGTGCCAGCAGCGGAGGATTGGGACTAGCGGGATATGCCTCCTACGAGCAGTACTTC.

This chain connects TRBV18 to TRBJ2-1, with D perhaps being TRBD1 or TRBD2 (6 bases each). This CDR3 has 14 residues. The germline gives CDR1 KGHSH, CDR2 LQKENI. Trimming removed 6 bases at V and 2 bases at J, with 11 bases between. DNA of the CDR3: TGTGCCAGCTCCCCGGGGGCCCCCTACAATGAGCAGTTCTTC. Translated, it gives CASSPGAPYNEQFF.

This chain uses TRBV4-2 with TRBJ2-3; 9 bases agree with TRBD2. This CDR3 contains 15 residues. CDR1 LGHNA and CDR2 YNFKEQ come from the germline V gene. Unmatched junction bases numbered 11, after V lost 8 bases and J lost 5 bases. CDR3 DNA: TGTGCCAGCGCCCGGCGGCGGGAGGGCCTAGATACGCAGTATTTT. Protein sequence: CASARRREGLDTQYF.

The rearrangement joins TRBV19 to TRBJ2-7; weak D call: TRBD2 (5 bases). Germline assignment: CDR1 LNHDA and CDR2 SQIVND (reference sequence). V lost 3 bases to trimming and J lost 2 bases, with 14 bases between them. The CDR3 extends over 15 amino acids. CDR3 sequence (DNA): TGTGCCAGTAGTATTGGCTTGACGGGAACCTACGAGCAGTACTTC. Its translation is CASSIGLTGTYEQYF.

In the case of this clone: This sample also contains other DNA sequences that code for the same CDR3. The V call is TRBV6-6, the J call TRBJ1-1; 7 nucleotides agree with TRBD1. The CDR3 extends over 16 amino acids. Germline lookup yields CDR1 MNHNY and CDR2 SVGAGI (reference sequence). Unmatched junction bases numbered 4, after V lost 0 bases and J lost 0 bases. This CDR3 is CASSYSGGGLNTEAFF. The CDR3 DNA reads as TGTGCCAGCAGTTACTCGGGAGGGGGCCTGAACACTGAAGCTTTCTTT.

This clone was seen just once. The chain is built from TRBV28 and TRBJ1-2; D gene uncertain. This CDR3 comprises 13 residues. Germline lookup yields CDR1 MDHEN and CDR2 SYDVKM. V shed 2 bases and J shed 5 bases, with 9 bases lying between them. CDR3 protein: CASSLVSGYGYTF. CDR3 DNA: TGTGCCAGCAGTTTAGTATCGGGGTATGGCTACACCTTC.

This clone was found once. The rearrangement joins TRBV5-8 to TRBJ2-7; D tentatively fits TRBD1 or TRBD2 (5 bases each). V was shortened by 5 bases and J by 2 bases, with 11 bases between the two germline ends. The germline CDR1 and CDR2 sequences are SGHTS and YDEGEE. The length of the CDR3 is 13 residues. The CDR3 protein is CASRSGLAYEQYF. The CDR3 DNA is TGTGCCAGCAGATCGGGGCTAGCCTACGAGCAGTACTTC.

The genes are TRBV6-1 and TRBJ2-5; no clear D. Germline V gene sequence: CDR1 MNHNS, CDR2 SASEGT. The CDR3 contains 10 residues. V was cut by 3 bases and J by 5 bases, with 1 base left in between. The CDR3 here is CASSDETQYF. The DNA for the CDR3 is TGTGCCAGCAGTGACGAGACCCAGTACTTC.

The chain couples TRBV5-1 to TRBJ2-7, with 10 bases lining up with TRBD1. Germline V lookup: CDR1 SGHRS, CDR2 YFSETQ. The CDR3 is made up of 15 amino acids. The V and J ends lost 3 bases and 6 bases, in that order; junction bases with no gene match: 9. CDR3 loop: CASSSLGGQGSEQYF. The DNA of the CDR3 is TGCGCCAGCAGCTCTCTGGGGGGACAGGGGTCCGAGCAGTACTTC.

The chain has TRBV2 and TRBJ2-2; 8 positions agree with TRBD1. V shed 4 bases and J 5 bases; nucleotides not matched to a gene: 6. Germline V gene sequence: CDR1 SNHLY, CDR2 FYNNEI. The CDR3 sequence is 15 residues long. Here the CDR3 reads CASSASGGETGELFF. DNA of the CDR3: TGTGCCAGCAGTGCTTCAGGGGGCGAGACCGGGGAGCTGTTTTTT. Full variable domain (missing parts from reference TRBV2 and TRBJ2-2): EPEVTQTPSHQVTQMGQEVILRCVPISNHLYFYWYRQILGQKVEFLVSFYNNEISEKSEIFDDQFSVERPDGSNFTLKIRSTKLEDSAMYFCASSASGGETGELFFGEGSRLTVL.

The gene calls are TRBV28 and TRBJ1-6; D might be TRBD1 (5 bases). V was pared by 5 bases and J by 0 bases, with 17 bases between. Germline CDR1 is MDHEN and CDR2 is SYDVKM. There are 18 residues in the CDR3. The CDR3 DNA reads TGTGCCAGCAGTGGCGGGACTCCAGTGAGCTCCTATAATTCACCCCTCCACTTT. It is translated as CASSGGTPVSSYNSPLHF. Together with reference TRBV28 and TRBJ1-6, the CDR3 gives the full variable domain: DVKVTQSSRYLVKRTGEKVFLECVQDMDHENMFWYRQDPGLGLRLIYFSYDVKMKEKGDIPEGYSVSREKKERFSLILESASTNQTSMYLCASSGGTPVSSYNSPLHFGNGTRLTVT.

This rearrangement joins TRBV30 to TRBJ1-1, with 8 bases fitting TRBD1. The CDR3 sequence is 14 residues long. The germline V gene encodes CDR1 GTSNPN and CDR2 SVGIG (reference sequence). Trimming at V came to 4 bases and at J to 1 base, leaving 5 bases not matched to a gene. The CDR3 DNA follows: TGTGCCTGGAACTCAGGGGGCACGAACACTGAAGCTTTCTTT. Protein sequence: CAWNSGGTNTEAFF.

The rearrangement uses TRBV2 and TRBJ1-1; maybe TRBD1 (6 bases). Trimming stripped 6 bases from V and 0 bases from J, with 14 bases between. The CDR3 runs to 15 residues. Germline V CDR1 and CDR2: SNHLY, FYNNEI. The CDR3 bases are TGTGCCAGCAGCGTTCGGGACACCCTGAACACTGAAGCTTTCTTT. Amino acids: CASSVRDTLNTEAFF. The whole variable domain, filled in from reference TRBV2 and TRBJ1-1, reads EPEVTQTPSHQVTQMGQEVILRCVPISNHLYFYWYRQILGQKVEFLVSFYNNEISEKSEIFDDQFSVERPDGSNFTLKIRSTKLEDSAMYFCASSVRDTLNTEAFFGQGTRLTVV.

In nucleotides, the CDR3 is TGCAGCGTTGCCCTGTCTGGAAACACCATATATTTT. Encoded protein: CSVALSGNTIYF. The rearrangement joins TRBV29-1 to TRBJ1-3, with D unresolved. V was clipped by 4 bases and J by 1 base, with 5 bases between them. Per germline, CDR1 SQVTM and CDR2 ANQGSEA. The CDR3 is 12 residues long. Variable domain in full (rest from reference TRBV29-1 and TRBJ1-3): SAVISQKPSRDICQRGTSLTIQCQVDSQVTMMFWYRQQPGQSLTLIATANQGSEATYESGFVIDKFPISRPNLTFSTLTVSNMSPEDSSIYLCSVALSGNTIYFGEGSWLTVV.

J is TRBJ2-2 and V is TRBV4-1; TRBD1 aligns across 7 bases. With 2 bases clipped from V and 0 bases from J, the junction kept 3 bases outside the gene matches. The CDR3 consists of 16 residues. Germline CDR1 reads MGHRA; CDR2 reads YSYEKL. CDR3 bases: TGCGCCAGCAGCCAATTGACAGGGACGAACACCGGGGAGCTGTTTTTT. Translated, it gives CASSQLTGTNTGELFF.

The chain has TRBV28 and TRBJ2-1; no reliable D call. CDR3 length: 15 amino acids. Deletions cut 2 bases from V and 0 bases from J, with 8 bases between. Germline loops: CDR1 MDHEN, CDR2 SYDVKM. The CDR3 reads CASSLEDRSYNEQFF. CDR3 bases: TGTGCCAGCAGTTTAGAGGACCGCTCCTACAATGAGCAGTTCTTC.

CDR3 DNA sequence: TGCGCCAGCAGCTTGTGGGACAGGAAAAACTATGGCTACACCTTC. Translation gives CASSLWDRKNYGYTF. This chain joins TRBV5-1 and TRBJ1-2; 8 bases agree with TRBD1. Per germline, CDR1 SGHRS and CDR2 YFSETQ. V shed 1 base and J 2 bases; nucleotides not matched to a gene: 4. The CDR3 covers 15 residues.